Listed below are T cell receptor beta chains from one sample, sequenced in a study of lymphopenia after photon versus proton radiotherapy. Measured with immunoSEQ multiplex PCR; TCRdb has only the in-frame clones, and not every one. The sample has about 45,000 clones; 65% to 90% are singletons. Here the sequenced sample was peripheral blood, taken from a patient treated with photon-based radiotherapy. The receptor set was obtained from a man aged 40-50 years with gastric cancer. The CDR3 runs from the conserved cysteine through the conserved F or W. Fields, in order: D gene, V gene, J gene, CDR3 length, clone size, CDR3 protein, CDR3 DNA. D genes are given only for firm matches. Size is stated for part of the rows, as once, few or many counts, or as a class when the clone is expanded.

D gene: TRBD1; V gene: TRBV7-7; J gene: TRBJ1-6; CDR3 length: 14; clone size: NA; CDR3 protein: CASSSDRGQSPLHF; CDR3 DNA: TGTGCCAGCAGTTCCGACAGGGGGCAATCACCCCTCCACTTT
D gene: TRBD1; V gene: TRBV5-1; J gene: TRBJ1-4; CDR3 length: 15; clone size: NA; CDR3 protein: CASGQTGTGREKLFF; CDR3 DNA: TGCGCCAGCGGACAGACCGGGACAGGAAGGGAAAAACTGTTTTTT
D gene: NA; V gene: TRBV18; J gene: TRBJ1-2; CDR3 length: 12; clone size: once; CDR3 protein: CASSPDRRGYTF; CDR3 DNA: TGTGCCAGCTCTCCCGACAGGCGCGGCTACACCTTC
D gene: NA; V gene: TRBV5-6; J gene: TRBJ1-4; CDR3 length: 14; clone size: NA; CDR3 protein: CASSSRDGNEKLFF; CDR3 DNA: TGTGCCAGCAGCTCTCGGGACGGTAATGAAAAACTGTTTTTT
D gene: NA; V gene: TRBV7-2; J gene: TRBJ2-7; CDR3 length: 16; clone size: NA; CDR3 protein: CASSSNAQFSTYEQYF; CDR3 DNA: TGTGCCAGCAGCTCAAACGCACAGTTTTCAACCTACGAGCAGTACTTC
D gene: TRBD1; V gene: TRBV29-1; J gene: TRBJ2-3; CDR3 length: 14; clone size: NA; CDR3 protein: CSVESGQGADTQYF; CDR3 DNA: TGCAGCGTTGAGTCGGGACAGGGGGCAGATACGCAGTATTTT
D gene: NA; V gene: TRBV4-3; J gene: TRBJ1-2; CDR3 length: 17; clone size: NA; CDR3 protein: CASSQDRGAGSGYGYTF; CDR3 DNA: TGCGCCAGCAGCCAAGACCGCGGTGCGGGCTCGGGCTATGGCTACACCTTC
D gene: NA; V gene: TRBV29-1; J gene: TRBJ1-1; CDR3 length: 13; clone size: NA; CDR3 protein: CSAPSPVNTEAFF; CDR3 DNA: TGCAGCGCCCCCAGCCCAGTGAACACTGAAGCTTTCTTT
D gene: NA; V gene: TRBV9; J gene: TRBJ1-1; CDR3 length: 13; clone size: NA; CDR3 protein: CASSVGVGTEAFF; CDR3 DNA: TGTGCCAGCAGCGTAGGGGTTGGGACTGAAGCTTTCTTT
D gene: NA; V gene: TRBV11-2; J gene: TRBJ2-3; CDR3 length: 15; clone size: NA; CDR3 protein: CASSSGTKNTDTQYF; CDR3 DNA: TGTGCCAGCAGCTCTGGGACAAAGAACACAGATACGCAGTATTTT
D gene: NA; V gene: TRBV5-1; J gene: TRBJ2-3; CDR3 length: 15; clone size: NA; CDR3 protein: CASSLRGAGPDTQYF; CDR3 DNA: TGCGCCAGCAGCTTGCGGGGGGCCGGTCCAGATACGCAGTATTTT
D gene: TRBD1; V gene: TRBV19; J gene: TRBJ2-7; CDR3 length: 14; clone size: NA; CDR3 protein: CASSTGQGLGEQYF; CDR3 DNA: TGTGCCAGTAGTACGGGACAGGGGCTAGGCGAGCAGTACTTC
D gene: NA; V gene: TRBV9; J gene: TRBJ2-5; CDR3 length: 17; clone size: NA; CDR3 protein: CASSENPEVRGQETQYF; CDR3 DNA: TGTGCCAGCAGCGAGAATCCGGAGGTGCGGGGTCAAGAGACCCAGTACTTC
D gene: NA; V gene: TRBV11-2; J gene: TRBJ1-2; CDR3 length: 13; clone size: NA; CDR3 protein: CASSSTATYGYTF; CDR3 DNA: TGTGCCAGCAGCTCGACGGCTACCTATGGCTACACCTTC
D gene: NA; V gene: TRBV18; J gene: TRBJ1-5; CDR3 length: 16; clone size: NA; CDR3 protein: CASSPPGAGGIQPQHF; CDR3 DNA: TGTGCCAGCTCACCACCGGGAGCCGGGGGGATTCAGCCCCAGCATTTT
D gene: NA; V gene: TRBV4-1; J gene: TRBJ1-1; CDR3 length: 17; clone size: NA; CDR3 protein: CASSQDPRNPMNTEAFF; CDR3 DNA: TGCGCCAGCAGCCAAGATCCGAGGAACCCCATGAACACTGAAGCTTTCTTT
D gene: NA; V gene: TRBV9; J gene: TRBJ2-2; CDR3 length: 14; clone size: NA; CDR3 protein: CASSPPADTGELFF; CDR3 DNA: TGTGCCAGCAGCCCACCTGCGGACACCGGGGAGCTGTTTTTT
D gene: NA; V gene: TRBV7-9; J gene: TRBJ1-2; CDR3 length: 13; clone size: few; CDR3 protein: CASHLPGYEGYTF; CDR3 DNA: TGTGCCAGCCATCTTCCAGGGTATGAAGGCTACACCTTC
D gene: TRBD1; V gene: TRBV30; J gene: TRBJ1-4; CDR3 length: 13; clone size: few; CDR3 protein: CAWGQGAPEKLFF; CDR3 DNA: TGTGCCTGGGGACAGGGGGCCCCTGAAAAACTGTTTTTT
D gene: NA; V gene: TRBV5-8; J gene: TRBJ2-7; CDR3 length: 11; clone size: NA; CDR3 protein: CASSAVGEQYF; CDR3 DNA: TGTGCCAGCAGCGCGGTCGGCGAGCAGTACTTC
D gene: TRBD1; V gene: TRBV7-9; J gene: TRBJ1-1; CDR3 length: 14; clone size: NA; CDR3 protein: CASSPGTGVTEAFF; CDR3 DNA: TGTGCCAGCAGTCCCGGGACAGGGGTCACTGAAGCTTTCTTT
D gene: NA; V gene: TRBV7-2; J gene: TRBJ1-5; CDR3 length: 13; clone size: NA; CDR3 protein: CASSFLQGQPQHF; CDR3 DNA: TGTGCCAGCAGCTTTCTCCAGGGACAGCCCCAGCATTTT
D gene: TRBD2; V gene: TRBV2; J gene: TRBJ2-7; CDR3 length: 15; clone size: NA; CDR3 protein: CASRPGLADSYEQYF; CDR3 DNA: TGTGCCAGCAGGCCGGGACTAGCGGACTCCTACGAGCAGTACTTC
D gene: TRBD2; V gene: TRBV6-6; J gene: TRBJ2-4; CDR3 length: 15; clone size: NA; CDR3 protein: CASSAGGLAKNIQYF; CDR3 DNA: TGTGCCAGCAGCGCGGGGGGTTTAGCCAAAAACATTCAGTACTTC
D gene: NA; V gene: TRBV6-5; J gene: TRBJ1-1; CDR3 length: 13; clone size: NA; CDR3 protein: CASRSPRDTEAFF; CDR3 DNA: TGTGCCAGCAGGTCCCCGCGGGACACTGAAGCTTTCTTT
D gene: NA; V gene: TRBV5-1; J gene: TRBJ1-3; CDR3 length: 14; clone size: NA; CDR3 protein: CASKSETSGNTIYF; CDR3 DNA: TGCGCCAGCAAGAGCGAAACCTCTGGAAACACCATATATTTT
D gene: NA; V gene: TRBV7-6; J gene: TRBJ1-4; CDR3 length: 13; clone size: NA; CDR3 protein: CASSSLSNEKLFF; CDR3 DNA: TGTGCCAGCAGCTCCCTCAGTAATGAAAAACTGTTTTTT
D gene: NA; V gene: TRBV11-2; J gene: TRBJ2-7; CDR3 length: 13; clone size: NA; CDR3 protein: CASSLGTGREQYF; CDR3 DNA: TGTGCCAGCAGCTTAGGCACCGGGCGCGAGCAGTACTTC
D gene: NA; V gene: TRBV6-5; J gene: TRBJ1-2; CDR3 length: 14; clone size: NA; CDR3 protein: CASSYSSGRDGTNF; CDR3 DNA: TGTGCCAGCAGTTACTCGTCTGGTCGGGACGGGACGAACTTC
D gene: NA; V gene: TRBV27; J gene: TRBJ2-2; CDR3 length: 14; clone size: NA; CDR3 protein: CASSFHDSTGELFF; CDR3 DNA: TGTGCCAGCAGTTTTCATGACAGCACCGGGGAGCTGTTTTTT
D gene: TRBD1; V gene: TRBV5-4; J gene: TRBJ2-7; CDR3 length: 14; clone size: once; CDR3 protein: CASSPGQGRGEQYF; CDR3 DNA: TGTGCCAGCAGCCCGGGACAGGGAAGGGGCGAGCAGTACTTC
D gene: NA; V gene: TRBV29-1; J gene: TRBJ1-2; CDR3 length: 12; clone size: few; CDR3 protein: CSATQGDYGYTF; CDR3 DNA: TGCAGCGCGACGCAGGGAGACTATGGCTACACCTTC
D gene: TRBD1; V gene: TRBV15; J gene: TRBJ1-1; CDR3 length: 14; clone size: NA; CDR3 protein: CATSGTGANTEAFF; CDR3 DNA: TGTGCCACCAGCGGGACAGGGGCGAACACTGAAGCTTTCTTT
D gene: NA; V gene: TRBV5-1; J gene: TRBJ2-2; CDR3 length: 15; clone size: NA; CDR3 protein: CASSLEGTWTGELFF; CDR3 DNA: TGCGCCAGCAGCTTGGAGGGGACCTGGACCGGGGAGCTGTTTTTT
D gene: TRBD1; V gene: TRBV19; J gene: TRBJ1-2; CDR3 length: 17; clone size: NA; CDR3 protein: CASSIMGPGQGAKGYTF; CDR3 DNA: TGTGCCAGTAGTATCATGGGCCCAGGACAGGGGGCAAAGGGCTACACCTTC
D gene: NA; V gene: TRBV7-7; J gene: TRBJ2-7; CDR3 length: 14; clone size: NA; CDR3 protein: CASSPLIQGYEQYF; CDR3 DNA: TGTGCCAGCAGCCCACTCATACAGGGCTACGAGCAGTACTTC
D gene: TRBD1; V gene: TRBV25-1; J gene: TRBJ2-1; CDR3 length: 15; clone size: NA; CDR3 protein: CASRKTGGSYNEQFF; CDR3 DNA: TGTGCCAGCAGGAAGACAGGGGGCTCCTACAATGAGCAGTTCTTC
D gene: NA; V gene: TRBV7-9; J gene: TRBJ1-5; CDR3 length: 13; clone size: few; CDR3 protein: CASSRDSRVAQHF; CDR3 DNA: TGTGCCAGCAGCAGGGACTCCCGGGTGGCCCAGCATTTT
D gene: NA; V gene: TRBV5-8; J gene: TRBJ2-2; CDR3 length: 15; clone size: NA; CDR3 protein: CASSLSRGVPGELFF; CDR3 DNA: TGTGCCAGCAGCTTGTCCAGGGGGGTTCCCGGGGAGCTGTTTTTT
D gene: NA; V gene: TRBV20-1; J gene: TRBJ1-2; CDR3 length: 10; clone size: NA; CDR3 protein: CSVPDSGYTF; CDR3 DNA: TGCAGTGTTCCGGACTCGGGCTACACCTTC
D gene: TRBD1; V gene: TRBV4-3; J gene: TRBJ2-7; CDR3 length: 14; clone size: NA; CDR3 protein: CASSRDRGYYEQYF; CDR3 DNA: TGCGCCAGCAGCCGCGACAGGGGGTACTACGAGCAGTACTTC
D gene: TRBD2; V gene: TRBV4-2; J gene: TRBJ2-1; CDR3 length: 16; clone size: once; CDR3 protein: CASSPQTSGGYNEQFF; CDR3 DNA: TGTGCCAGCAGCCCCCAGACTAGCGGGGGTTACAATGAGCAGTTCTTC
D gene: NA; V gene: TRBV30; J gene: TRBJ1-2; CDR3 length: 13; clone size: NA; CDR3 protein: CAWTIPWGGGYTF; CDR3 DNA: TGTGCCTGGACCATCCCATGGGGGGGAGGCTACACCTTC
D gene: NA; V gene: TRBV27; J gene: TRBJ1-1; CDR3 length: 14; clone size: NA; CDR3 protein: CASSLFQGNTEAFF; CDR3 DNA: TGTGCCAGCAGTTTGTTTCAAGGGAACACTGAAGCTTTCTTT
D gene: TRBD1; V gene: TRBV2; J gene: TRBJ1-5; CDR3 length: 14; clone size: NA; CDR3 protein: CASSSGQGGQPQHF; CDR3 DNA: TGTGCCAGCAGTTCTGGACAGGGGGGTCAGCCCCAGCATTTT
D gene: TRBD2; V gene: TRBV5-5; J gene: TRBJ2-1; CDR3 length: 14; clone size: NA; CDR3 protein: CASSPAGGRNEQFF; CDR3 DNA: TGTGCCAGCAGCCCCGCGGGGGGGAGGAATGAGCAGTTCTTC
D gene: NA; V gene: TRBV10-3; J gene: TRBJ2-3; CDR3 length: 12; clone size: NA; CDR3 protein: CAISDYTDTQYF; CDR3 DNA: TGTGCCATCAGTGATTACACAGATACGCAGTATTTT
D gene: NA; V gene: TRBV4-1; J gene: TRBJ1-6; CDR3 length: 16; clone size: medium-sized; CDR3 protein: CASSQEGRISSSPLHF; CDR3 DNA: TGCGCCAGCAGCCAAGAGGGGCGCATATCTAGTTCACCCCTCCACTTT